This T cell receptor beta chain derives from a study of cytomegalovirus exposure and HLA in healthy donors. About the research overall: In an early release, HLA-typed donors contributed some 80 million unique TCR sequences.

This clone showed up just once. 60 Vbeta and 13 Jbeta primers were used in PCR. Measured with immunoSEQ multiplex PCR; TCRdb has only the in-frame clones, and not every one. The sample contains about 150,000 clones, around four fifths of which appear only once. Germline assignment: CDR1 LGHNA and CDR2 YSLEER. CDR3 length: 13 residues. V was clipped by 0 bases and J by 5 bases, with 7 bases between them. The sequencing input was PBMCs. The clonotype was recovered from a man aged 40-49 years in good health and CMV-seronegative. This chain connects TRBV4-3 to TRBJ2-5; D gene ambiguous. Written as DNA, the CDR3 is TGCGCCAGCAGCCAAGATAATTCGGAGACCCAGTACTTC. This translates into CASSQDNSETQYF.